The clone carrying this TCR beta chain has just a few counts. Its cognate antigen is unknown. This record belongs to a study of T cell repertoires in cytomegalovirus infection. Overall study results and limits: HLA-C-restricted CMV clonotypes gave the most frequent clonotype in two of eight donors.

TCRdb reanalysed the reads using MiXCR and keeps one entry per CDR3 protein. The sample yields about 310,000 distinct CDR3 sequences, 25% seen once. V was trimmed by 2 bases and J by 3 bases, leaving 20 bases between them. The CDR3 is made up of 18 amino acids. Germline values: CDR1 KGHDR, CDR2 SFDVKD. The sequence was obtained from a human donor in good health (CMV status not recorded). Some clones in this sample may be carry-over from other donors' samples. Specimen: cultured PBMCs, collected from culture after CMV antigen stimulation. The chain recombines TRBV24-1 with TRBJ2-3; tentatively, D is TRBD2 (7 bases). This CDR3 reads CATSDSRGGGSRTDTQYF. The CDR3 coding sequence is TGTGCCACCAGTGATTCGCGTGGGGGCGGGAGCAGAACAGATACGCAGTATTTT.